This T cell receptor beta chain was sequenced in a study of blood T cell repertoires in COVID-19. About the study: The United States, Italy and Spain provided the acute and convalescent COVID-19 samples. Nucleic acid was either cDNA or gDNA, and it came from T cells, B-cell-depleted T cells, or PBMCs.

CDR3 length: 14 amino acids. Looked up from germline, CDR1 is SGHRS and CDR2 is YFSETQ. After removal of 0 bases from V and 7 bases from J, the junction contained 5 bases not matched to a gene. In the authors' methods: Reference gene primers were amplified, and this amplification served to estimate nucleated cell counts. The method was immunoSEQ multiplex PCR; TCRdb's version includes in-frame clones alone and lacks a portion of them. V and J calls and clone size are given by that table; D and trimming were obtained from the DNA. The table shows over 90,000 clones, with approximately 89% occurring only once.

The origin of this receptor is a woman older than 75 in a cohort sampled during active COVID-19. The chain combines TRBV5-1 with TRBJ2-7, with 9 bases identical to TRBD2. The sample taken for sequencing was peripheral blood. CDR3 amino acids: CASSLAGAGGEQYF. The CDR3 coding sequence is TGCGCCAGCAGCTTGGCGGGGGCGGGAGGGGAGCAGTACTTC. Full variable domain (missing parts from reference TRBV5-1 and TRBJ2-7): KAGVTQTPRYLIKTRGQQVTLSCSPISGHRSVSWYQQTPGQGLQFLFEYFSETQRNKGNFPGRFSGRQFSNSRSEMNVSTLELGDSALYLCASSLAGAGGEQYFGPGTRLTVT.